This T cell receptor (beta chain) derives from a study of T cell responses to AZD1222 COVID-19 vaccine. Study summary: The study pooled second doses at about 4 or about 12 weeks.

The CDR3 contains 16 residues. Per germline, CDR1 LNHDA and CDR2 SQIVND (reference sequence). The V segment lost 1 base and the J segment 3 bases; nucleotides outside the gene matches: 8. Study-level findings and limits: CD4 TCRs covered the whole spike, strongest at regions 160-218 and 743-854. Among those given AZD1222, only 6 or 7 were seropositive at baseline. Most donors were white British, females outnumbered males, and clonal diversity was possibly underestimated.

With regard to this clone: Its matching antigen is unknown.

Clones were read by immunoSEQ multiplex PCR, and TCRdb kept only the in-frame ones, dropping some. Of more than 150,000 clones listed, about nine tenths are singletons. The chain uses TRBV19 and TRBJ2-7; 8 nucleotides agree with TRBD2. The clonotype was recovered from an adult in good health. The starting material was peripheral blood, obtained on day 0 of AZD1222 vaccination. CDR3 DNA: TGTGCCAGTAGTATAGGTTCGGCGGGAGGTCTCTACGAGCAGTACTTC. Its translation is CASSIGSAGGLYEQYF.